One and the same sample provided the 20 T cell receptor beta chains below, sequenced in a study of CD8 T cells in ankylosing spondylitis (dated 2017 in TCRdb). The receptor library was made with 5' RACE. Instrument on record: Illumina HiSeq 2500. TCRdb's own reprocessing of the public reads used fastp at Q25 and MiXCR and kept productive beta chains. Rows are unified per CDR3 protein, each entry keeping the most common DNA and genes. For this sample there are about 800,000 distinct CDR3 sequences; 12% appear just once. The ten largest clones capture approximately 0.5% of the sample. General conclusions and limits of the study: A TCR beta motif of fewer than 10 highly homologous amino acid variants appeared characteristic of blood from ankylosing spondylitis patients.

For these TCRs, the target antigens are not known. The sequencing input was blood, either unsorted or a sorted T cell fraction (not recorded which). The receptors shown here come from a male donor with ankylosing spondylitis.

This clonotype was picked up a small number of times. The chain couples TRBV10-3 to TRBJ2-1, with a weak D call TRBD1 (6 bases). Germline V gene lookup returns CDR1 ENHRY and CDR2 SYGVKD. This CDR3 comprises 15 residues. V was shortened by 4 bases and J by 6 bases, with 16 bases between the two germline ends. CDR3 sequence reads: CAISAGKGVPNEQFF. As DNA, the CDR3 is TGTGCCATCAGTGCGGGGAAGGGGGTCCCCAATGAGCAGTTCTTC.

The CDR3 nucleotides are TGTGCCAGCAGCTCAGAAGTTTTCGATACGCAGTATTTT. Translation gives CASSSEVFDTQYF. V and J are TRBV5-6 and TRBJ2-3, with D unresolved. V was clipped by 3 bases and J by 6 bases, with 11 bases between them. The CDR3 runs 13 residues. Germline CDR1 SGHDT, CDR2 YYEEEE. The variable domain in full, with the rest retrieved from reference TRBV5-6 and TRBJ2-3, is DAGVTQSPTHLIKTRGQQVTLRCSPKSGHDTVSWYQQALGQGPQFIFQYYEEEERQRGNFPDRFSGHQFPNYSSELNVNALLLGDSALYLCASSSEVFDTQYFGPGTRLTVL.

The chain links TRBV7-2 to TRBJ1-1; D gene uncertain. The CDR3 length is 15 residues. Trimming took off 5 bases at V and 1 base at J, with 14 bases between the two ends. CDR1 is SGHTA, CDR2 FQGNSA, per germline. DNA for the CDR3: TGTGCCAGCAGCGCACCTTGGGCGGGGAACACTGAAGCTTTCTTT. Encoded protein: CASSAPWAGNTEAFF.

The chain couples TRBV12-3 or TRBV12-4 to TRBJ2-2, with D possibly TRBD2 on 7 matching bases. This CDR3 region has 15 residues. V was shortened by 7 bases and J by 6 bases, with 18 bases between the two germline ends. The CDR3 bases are TGTGCCAGCACCCTCTGGGGGGGGGCCCCCGGGGAGCTGTTTTTT. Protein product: CASTLWGGAPGELFF.

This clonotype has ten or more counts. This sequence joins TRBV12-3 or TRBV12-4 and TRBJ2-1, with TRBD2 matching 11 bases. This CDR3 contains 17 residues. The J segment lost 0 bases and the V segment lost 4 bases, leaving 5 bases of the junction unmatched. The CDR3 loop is CASSSGLADSSYNEQFF. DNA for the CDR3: TGTGCCAGCAGTTCGGGACTAGCGGATAGCTCCTACAATGAGCAGTTCTTC.

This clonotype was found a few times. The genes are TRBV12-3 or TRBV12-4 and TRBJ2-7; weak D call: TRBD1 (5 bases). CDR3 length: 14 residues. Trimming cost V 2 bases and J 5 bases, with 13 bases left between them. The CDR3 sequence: CASSLYAGNNEQYF. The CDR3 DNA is TGTGCCAGCAGTTTATACGCAGGGAATAACGAGCAGTACTTC.

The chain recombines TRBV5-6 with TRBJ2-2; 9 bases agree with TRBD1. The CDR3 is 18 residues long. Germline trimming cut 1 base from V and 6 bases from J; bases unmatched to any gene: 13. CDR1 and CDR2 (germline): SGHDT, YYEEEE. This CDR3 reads CASSLFRDRVVRAGELFF. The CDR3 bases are TGTGCCAGCAGCTTGTTCCGGGACAGGGTTGTTCGGGCCGGGGAGCTGTTTTTT.

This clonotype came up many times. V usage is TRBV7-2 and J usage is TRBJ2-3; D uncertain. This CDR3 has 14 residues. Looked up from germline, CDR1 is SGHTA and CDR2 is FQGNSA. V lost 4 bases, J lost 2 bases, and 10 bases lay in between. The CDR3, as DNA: TGTGCCAGCAGCTCCCTAGGCCACACAGATACGCAGTATTTT. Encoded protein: CASSSLGHTDTQYF.

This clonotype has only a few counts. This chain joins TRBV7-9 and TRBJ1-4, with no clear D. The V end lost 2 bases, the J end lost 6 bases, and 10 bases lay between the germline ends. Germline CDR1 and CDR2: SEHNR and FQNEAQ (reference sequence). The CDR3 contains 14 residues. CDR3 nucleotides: TGTGCCAGCAGCTTAATGGCAGATGATGAAAAACTGTTTTTT. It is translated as CASSLMADDEKLFF.

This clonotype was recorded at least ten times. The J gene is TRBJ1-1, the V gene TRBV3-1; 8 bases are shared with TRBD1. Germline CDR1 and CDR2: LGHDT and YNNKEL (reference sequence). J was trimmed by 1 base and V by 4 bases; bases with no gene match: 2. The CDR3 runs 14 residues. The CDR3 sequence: CASSRQGRNTEAFF. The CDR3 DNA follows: TGTGCCAGCAGCCGACAGGGGCGGAACACTGAAGCTTTCTTT.

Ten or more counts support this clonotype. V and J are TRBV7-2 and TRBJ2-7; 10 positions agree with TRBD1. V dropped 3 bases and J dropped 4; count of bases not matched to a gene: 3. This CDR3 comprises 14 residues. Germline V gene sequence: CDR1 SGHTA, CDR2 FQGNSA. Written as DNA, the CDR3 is TGTGCCAGCAGCTTCGGGACAGGGGTTTACGAGCAGTACTTC. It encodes CASSFGTGVYEQYF.

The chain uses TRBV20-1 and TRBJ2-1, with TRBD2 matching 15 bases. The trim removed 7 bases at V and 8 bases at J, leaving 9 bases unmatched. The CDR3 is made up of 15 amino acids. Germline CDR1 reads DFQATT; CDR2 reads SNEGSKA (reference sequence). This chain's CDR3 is CSVRTSGRAAHEQFF. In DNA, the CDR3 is TGCAGTGTGAGGACTAGCGGGAGGGCCGCCCATGAGCAGTTCTTC.

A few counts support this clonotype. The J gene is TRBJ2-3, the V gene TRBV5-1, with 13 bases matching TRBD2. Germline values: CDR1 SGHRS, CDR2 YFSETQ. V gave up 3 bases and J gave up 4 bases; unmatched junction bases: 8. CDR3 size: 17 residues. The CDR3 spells CASSSGLAGARADTQYF. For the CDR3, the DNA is TGCGCCAGCAGCTCTGGACTAGCGGGAGCCCGAGCAGATACGCAGTATTTT.

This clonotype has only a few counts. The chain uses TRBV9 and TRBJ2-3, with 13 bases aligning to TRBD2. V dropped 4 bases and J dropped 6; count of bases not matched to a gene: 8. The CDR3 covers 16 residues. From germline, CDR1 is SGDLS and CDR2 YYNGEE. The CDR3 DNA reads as TGTGCCAGCAGCAACTCCGGGACTAGCGGGAAGGATACGCAGTATTTT. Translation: CASSNSGTSGKDTQYF.

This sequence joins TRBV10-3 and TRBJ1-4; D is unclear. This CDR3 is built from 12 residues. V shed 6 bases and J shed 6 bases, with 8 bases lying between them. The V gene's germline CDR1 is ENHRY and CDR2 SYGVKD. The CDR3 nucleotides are TGTGCCATCAGCACAGAGGATGAAAAACTGTTTTTT. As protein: CAISTEDEKLFF.

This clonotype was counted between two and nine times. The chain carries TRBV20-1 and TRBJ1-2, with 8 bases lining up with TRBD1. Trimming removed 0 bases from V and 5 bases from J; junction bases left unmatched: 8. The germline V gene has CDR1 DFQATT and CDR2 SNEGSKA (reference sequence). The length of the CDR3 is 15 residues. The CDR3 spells CSARDPGGFVYGYTF. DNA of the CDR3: TGCAGTGCTAGAGATCCAGGGGGCTTTGTTTATGGCTACACCTTC.

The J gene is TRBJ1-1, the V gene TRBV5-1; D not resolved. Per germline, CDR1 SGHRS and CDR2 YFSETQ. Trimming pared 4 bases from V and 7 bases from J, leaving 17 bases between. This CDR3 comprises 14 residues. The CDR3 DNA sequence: TGCGCCAGCAGCCTACTTTATCTGGGGATTGAAGCTTTCTTT. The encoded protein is CASSLLYLGIEAFF.

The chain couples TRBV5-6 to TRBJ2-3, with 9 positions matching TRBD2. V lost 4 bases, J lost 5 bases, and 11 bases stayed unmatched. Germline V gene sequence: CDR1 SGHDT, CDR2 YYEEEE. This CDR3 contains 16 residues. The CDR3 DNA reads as TGTGCCAGCAGCCCGCCTGCGGGAGGGTGGGGAGATACGCAGTATTTT. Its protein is CASSPPAGGWGDTQYF.

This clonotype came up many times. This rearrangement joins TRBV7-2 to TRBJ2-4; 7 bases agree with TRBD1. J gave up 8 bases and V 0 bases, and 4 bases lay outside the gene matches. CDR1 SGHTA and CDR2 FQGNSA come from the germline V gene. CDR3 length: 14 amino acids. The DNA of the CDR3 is TGTGCCAGCAGCTTAGCGGGACAGTTGGACATTCAGTACTTC. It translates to CASSLAGQLDIQYF. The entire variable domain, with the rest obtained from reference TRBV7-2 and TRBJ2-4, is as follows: GAGVSQSPSNKVTEKGKDVELRCDPISGHTALYWYRQSLGQGLEFLIYFQGNSAPDKSGLPSDRFSAERTGGSVSTLTIQRTQQEDSAVYLCASSLAGQLDIQYFGAGTRLSVL.

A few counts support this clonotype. CDR3: CASKLAGAAYEQYF. In nucleotides, the CDR3 is TGCGCCAGCAAACTAGCGGGGGCAGCCTACGAGCAGTACTTC. V is TRBV5-1 and J is TRBJ2-7; 11 bases are shared with TRBD2. Germline values: CDR1 SGHRS, CDR2 YFSETQ. V was clipped by 6 bases and J by 2 bases; unmatched bases: 4. This CDR3 contains 14 residues.